The 6 T cell receptor beta chains below all came from one sample that was sequenced in a study of memory CD4+ T cells and cytomegalovirus serostatus. Single viable CD3+CD4+CD8-CD45RO+ cells were sorted as the memory CD4+ T cells. Sequenced by immunoSEQ multiplex PCR; TCRdb stores in-frame clones only, minus some. The sample consists of some 66,000 clones, about 78% of them appearing once. Sequencing was done on a sample of memory CD4+ T cells from blood. These receptors all come from an adult in good health and CMV-seropositive.

The chain employs TRBV5-1 and TRBJ2-1; 12 bases line up with TRBD2. CDR3 length: 17 amino acids. Germline loops: CDR1 SGHRS, CDR2 YFSETQ. V shed 2 bases, J shed 4 bases, and the junction held 7 bases outside the gene matches. As DNA, the CDR3 is TGCGCCAGCAGCTTCCCTAGCGGGGGGGCGAGATACAATGAGCAGTTCTTC. Translating gives CASSFPSGGARYNEQFF.

This clone was seen only a few times. The genes are TRBV4-2 and TRBJ2-1, with 7 bases lining up with TRBD2. The ends lost 0 bases at V and 7 bases at J; junction bases unmatched: 9. The CDR3 is made up of 16 amino acids. CDR1 is LGHNA, CDR2 YNFKEQ, per germline. CDR3 in amino acids: CASSQERTRKGNEQFF. Written as DNA, the CDR3 is TGTGCCAGCAGCCAAGAGCGGACTAGGAAGGGAAATGAGCAGTTCTTC.

The chain has TRBV19 and TRBJ1-5; TRBD1 aligns across 10 bases. CDR3 size: 16 residues. Germline V gives CDR1 LNHDA, CDR2 SQIVND (reference sequence). J gave up 4 bases and V 7 bases, and 10 bases lay outside the gene matches. The CDR3 spells CASTETGGFGNQPQHF. The CDR3 DNA is TGTGCCAGTACAGAGACAGGGGGCTTCGGGAATCAGCCCCAGCATTTT.

The chain has TRBV6-4 and TRBJ1-6; 7 nucleotides line up with TRBD1. This CDR3 comprises 15 residues. Germline CDR1 is MRHNA and CDR2 is SNTAGT. V lost 3 bases, J lost 7 bases, and 6 bases stayed unmatched. CDR3 bases: TGTGCCAGCAGTGATGACAGGGAGGCCAATTCACCCCTCCACTTT. Residues: CASSDDREANSPLHF.

This clone occurred a few times. V is TRBV5-1 and J is TRBJ1-5; D uncertain. The V end was cut by 5 bases, the J end by 0 bases, with 9 bases between. Germline V CDR1 and CDR2: SGHRS, YFSETQ. There are 14 residues in the CDR3. In DNA form, the CDR3 reads TGCGCCAGCAGGGAGGCTTATAGCAATCAGCCCCAGCATTTT. Protein product: CASREAYSNQPQHF.

J is TRBJ2-7 and V is TRBV7-9; a possible D gene is TRBD2 (6 bases). With 5 bases removed from V and 5 bases from J, the gap between germline ends came to 19 bases. CDR1 SEHNR and CDR2 FQNEAQ come from the germline V gene (reference sequence). This CDR3 comprises 15 residues. The CDR3: CASSPYVREVHEQYF. The CDR3 region has the DNA TGTGCCAGCAGCCCCTATGTCAGGGAGGTCCACGAGCAGTACTTC.